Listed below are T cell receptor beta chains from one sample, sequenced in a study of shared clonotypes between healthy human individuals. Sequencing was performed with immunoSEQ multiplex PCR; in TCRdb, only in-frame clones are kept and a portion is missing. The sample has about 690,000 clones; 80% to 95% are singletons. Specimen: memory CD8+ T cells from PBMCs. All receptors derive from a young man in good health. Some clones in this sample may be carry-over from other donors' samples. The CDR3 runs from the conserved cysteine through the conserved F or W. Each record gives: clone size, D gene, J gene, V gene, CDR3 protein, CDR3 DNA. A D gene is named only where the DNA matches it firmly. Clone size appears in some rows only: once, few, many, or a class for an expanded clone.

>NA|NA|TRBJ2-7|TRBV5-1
CASSLSWTPGLIKQYF
TGCGCCAGCAGCTTGTCGTGGACACCGGGACTTATAAAGCAGTACTTC
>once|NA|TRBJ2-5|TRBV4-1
CASSLGFQETQYF
TGCGCCAGCAGCCTGGGATTCCAAGAGACCCAGTACTTC
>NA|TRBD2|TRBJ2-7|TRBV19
CASSITPSGDYEQYF
TGTGCCAGTAGTATAACCCCTAGCGGGGATTACGAGCAGTACTTC
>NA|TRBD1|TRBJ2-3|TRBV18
CASSPRHWDRESTDTQYF
TGTGCCAGCTCACCACGGCATTGGGACAGGGAATCGACAGATACGCAGTATTTT
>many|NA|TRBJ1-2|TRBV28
CASSLPYMRHYGYTF
TGTGCCAGCAGTTTACCCTACATGAGACACTATGGCTACACCTTC
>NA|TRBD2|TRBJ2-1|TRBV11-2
CASSLFGLADNEQFF
TGTGCCAGCAGCTTATTCGGGCTAGCGGACAATGAGCAGTTCTTC
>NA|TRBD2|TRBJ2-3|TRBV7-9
CASLGLAENTDTQYF
TGTGCCAGTCTGGGACTAGCGGAGAACACAGATACGCAGTATTTT
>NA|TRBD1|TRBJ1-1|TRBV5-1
CASSSGQVPHTEAFF
TGCGCCAGCAGCTCCGGACAGGTACCCCACACTGAAGCTTTCTTT
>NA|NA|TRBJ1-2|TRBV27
CASSPRSGAPFGGYTF
TGTGCCAGCAGTCCTCGGTCGGGCGCCCCCTTCGGAGGCTACACCTTC
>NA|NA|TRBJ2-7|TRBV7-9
CASSRVTGSYEQYF
TGTGCCAGCAGCAGAGTGACAGGCTCCTACGAGCAGTACTTC
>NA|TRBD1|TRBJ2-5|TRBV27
CASSSLQGEETQYF
TGTGCCAGCAGTTCACTACAGGGGGAAGAGACCCAGTACTTC
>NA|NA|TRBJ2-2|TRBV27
CASSLLPGVTGELFF
TGTGCCAGCAGTTTATTGCCGGGAGTCACCGGGGAGCTGTTTTTT
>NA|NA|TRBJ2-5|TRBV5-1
CASSLAILLGAPGETQYF
TGCGCCAGCAGCTTGGCCATACTACTCGGAGCCCCGGGGGAGACCCAGTACTTC